The sequence of this TCR beta chain was determined in a study of T-cell memory formation after mild COVID-19. Study-wide background: For the most part, TCR clusters were specific to one donor.

Germline CDR1 is SEHNR and CDR2 is FQNEAQ (reference sequence). The CDR3 contains 12 residues. V shed 2 bases and J shed 4 bases, with 5 bases lying between them. TCRdb independently ran MiXCR on the 5' RACE reads; one entry per CDR3 protein. The sample holds about 110,000 distinct CDR3 sequences, over 15% seen once. Study findings and constraints: Clones that contracted from day 15 to 85 were balanced CD4/CD8, while later expanders leaned CD4+. Most CD4+ clones that shrank were in CM and EM, while CD8+ ones turned up in EMRA.

In this sample, this clonotype turned up a few times. As yet, its antigen is unknown. The sequence derives from an adult woman who had mild COVID-19 (a few samples of this study predate the infection). Cell type and time point are not known. Material for sequencing was PBMCs or a T cell subset sorted from them (not recorded which). This chain joins TRBV7-9 and TRBJ1-1; D is undetermined. The CDR3: CASSLPSTEAFF. DNA for the CDR3: TGTGCCAGCAGCTTACCCTCCACTGAAGCTTTCTTT.